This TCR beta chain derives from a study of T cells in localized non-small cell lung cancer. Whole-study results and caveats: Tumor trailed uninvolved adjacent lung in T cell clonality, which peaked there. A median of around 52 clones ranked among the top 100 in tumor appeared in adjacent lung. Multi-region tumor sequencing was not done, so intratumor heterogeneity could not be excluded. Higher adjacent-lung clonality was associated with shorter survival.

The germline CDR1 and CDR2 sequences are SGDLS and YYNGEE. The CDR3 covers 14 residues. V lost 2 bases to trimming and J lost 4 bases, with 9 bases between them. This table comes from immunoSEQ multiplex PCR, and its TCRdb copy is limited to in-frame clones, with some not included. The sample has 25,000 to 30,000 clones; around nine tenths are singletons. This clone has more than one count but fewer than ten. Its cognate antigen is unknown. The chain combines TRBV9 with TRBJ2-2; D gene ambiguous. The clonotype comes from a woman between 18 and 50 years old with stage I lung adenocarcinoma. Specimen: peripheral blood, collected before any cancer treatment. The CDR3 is CASSVIVGTGELFF. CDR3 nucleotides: TGTGCCAGCAGCGTTATCGTGGGCACCGGGGAGCTGTTTTTT.